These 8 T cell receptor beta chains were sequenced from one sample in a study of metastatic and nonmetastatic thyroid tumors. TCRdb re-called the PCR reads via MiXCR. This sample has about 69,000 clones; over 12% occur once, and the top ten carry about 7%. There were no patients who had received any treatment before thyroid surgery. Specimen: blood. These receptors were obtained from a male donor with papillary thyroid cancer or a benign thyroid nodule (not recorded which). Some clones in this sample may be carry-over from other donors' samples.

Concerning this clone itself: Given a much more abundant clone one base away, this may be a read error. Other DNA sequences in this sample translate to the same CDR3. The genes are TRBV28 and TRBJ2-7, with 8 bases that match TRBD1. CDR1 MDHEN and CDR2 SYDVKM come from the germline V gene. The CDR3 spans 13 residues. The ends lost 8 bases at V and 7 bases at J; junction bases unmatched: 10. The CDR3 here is CASGSTGVGEQYF. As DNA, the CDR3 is TGTGCCAGCGGCTCGACAGGGGTCGGAGAGCAGTACTTC.

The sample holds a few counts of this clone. The CDR3 sequence: CASSLSGDGYNEQFF. In DNA, the CDR3 is TGTGCCAGCAGTTTATCAGGGGATGGCTACAATGAGCAGTTCTTC. The V call is TRBV28, the J call TRBJ2-1; possible D gene TRBD1, 6 bases. Germline assignment: CDR1 MDHEN and CDR2 SYDVKM. Trimming cost V 1 base and J 3 bases, with 10 bases left between them. The CDR3 is 15 residues long. The complete variable domain, with remaining parts taken from reference TRBV28 and TRBJ2-1, reads DVKVTQSSRYLVKRTGEKVFLECVQDMDHENMFWYRQDPGLGLRLIYFSYDVKMKEKGDIPEGYSVSREKKERFSLILESASTNQTSMYLCASSLSGDGYNEQFFGPGTRLTVL.

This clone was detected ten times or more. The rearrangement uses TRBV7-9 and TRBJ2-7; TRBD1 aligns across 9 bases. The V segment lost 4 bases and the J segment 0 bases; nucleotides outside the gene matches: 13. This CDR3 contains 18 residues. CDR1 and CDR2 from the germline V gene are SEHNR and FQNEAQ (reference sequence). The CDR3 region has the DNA TGTGCCAGCAGCTCGACAAAGGCTAGGACAGGGGACTCCTACGAGCAGTACTTC. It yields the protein CASSSTKARTGDSYEQYF.

The CDR3 DNA reads as TGTGCCAGCATCCTCCGACTAGCGGGGTCCTACAATGAGCAGTTCTTC. Protein sequence: CASILRLAGSYNEQFF. This chain connects TRBV6-1 to TRBJ2-1, with 11 bases identical to TRBD2. V lost 7 bases to trimming and J lost 1 base; unmatched junction nucleotides: 6. The CDR3 contains 16 residues. Germline V lookup: CDR1 MNHNS, CDR2 SASEGT.

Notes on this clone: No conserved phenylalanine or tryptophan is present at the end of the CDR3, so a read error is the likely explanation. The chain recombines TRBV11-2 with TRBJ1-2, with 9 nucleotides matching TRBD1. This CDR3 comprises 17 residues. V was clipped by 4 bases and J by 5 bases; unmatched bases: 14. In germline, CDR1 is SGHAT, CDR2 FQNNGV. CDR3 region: CASSSETGGVSYYGYTL. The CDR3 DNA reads TGTGCCAGCAGCTCGGAAACAGGGGGCGTTTCATATTATGGCTACACCTTA.

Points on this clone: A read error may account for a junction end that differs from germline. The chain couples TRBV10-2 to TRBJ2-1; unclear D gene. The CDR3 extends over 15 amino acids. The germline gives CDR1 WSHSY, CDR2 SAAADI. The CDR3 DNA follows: TGCGCCAGCATTGAGGCAGTGGGCTCCTACAATGAGCAGTTCTTC. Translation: CASIEAVGSYNEQFF.

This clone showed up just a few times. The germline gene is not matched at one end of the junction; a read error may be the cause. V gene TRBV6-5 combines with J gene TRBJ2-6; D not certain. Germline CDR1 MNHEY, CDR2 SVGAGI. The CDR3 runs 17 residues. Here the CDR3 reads CASSLPVLPSGSNVLTF. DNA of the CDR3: TGTGCCAGCAGTTTACCCGTCCTTCCCTCTGGGTCCAACGTCCTGACTTTC.

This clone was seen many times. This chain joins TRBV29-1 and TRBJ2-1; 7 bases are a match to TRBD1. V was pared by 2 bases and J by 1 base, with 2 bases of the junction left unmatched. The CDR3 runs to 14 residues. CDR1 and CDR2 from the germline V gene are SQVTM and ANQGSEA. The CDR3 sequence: CSVERDSSYNEQFF. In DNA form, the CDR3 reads TGCAGCGTTGAAAGGGACAGTTCCTACAATGAGCAGTTCTTC.